A selection of T cell receptor beta chains follows, all from one sample in a study of blood T cell repertoires in COVID-19. Using immunoSEQ multiplex PCR, the repertoire was profiled, and TCRdb retains in-frame clones only, with some absent. The table includes about 220,000 clones, roughly four fifths detected once. Input material: peripheral blood. The receptors come from a woman aged 70-85 years with acute or convalescent COVID-19. Each CDR3 is given with its conserved first and last residue. D genes are given only for firm matches. Where a row states a size, it is once, few, many or the class of an expanded clone; other rows omit it.

d_call	v_call	clone_size	cdr3_length	j_call	cdr3_nt	cdr3_aa
-	TRBV15	-	14	TRBJ2-3	TGTGCCACCAGCAGAGCCGCAGGGACAGATACGCAGTATTTT	CATSRAAGTDTQYF
-	TRBV28	-	15	TRBJ1-2	TGTGCCAGCAGCTTCGTGACAAATCGGGGTGGTGGCTACACCTTC	CASSFVTNRGGGYTF
TRBD1	TRBV27	-	15	TRBJ1-6	TGTGCCAGCAGGAGTCAGGCAGGGGGGAATTCACCCCTCCACTTT	CASRSQAGGNSPLHF
TRBD1	TRBV10-3	-	14	TRBJ1-2	TGTGCCATCAGTGCGGGGACAGCTAACTATGGCTACACCTTC	CAISAGTANYGYTF
TRBD1	TRBV19	-	15	TRBJ1-1	TGTGCCAGTAGGATGAACGGACAGGGGAACACTGAAGCTTTCTTT	CASRMNGQGNTEAFF
TRBD1	TRBV7-2	-	15	TRBJ1-2	TGTGCCAGCAGCCCCGGGAACAGGGGACCCTATGGCTACACCTTC	CASSPGNRGPYGYTF
-	TRBV7-9	-	14	TRBJ1-2	TGTGCCAGCAGCGCAATGGACAGTTTCTATGGCTACACCTTC	CASSAMDSFYGYTF
TRBD2	TRBV7-6	-	15	TRBJ2-1	TGTGCCAGCGCACTAGCGGGGGTTACCTACAATGAGCAGTTCTTC	CASALAGVTYNEQFF
TRBD1	TRBV30	-	14	TRBJ1-5	TGTGCCGCCTCCAGGGGGGAAAGCAATCAGCCCCAGCATTTT	CAASRGESNQPQHF
-	TRBV7-2	-	15	TRBJ2-3	TGTGCCAGCAGCGCAAGGGGGGGGGCCAAAGATACGCAGTATTTT	CASSARGGAKDTQYF
-	TRBV7-8	few	14	TRBJ1-1	TGTGCCAGCAGCTTAGGGGCGGGACTTTCTGAAGCTTTCTTT	CASSLGAGLSEAFF
-	TRBV11-2	-	13	TRBJ1-5	TGTGCCAGCAGCGTGAGCCTCAATCAGCCCCAGCATTTT	CASSVSLNQPQHF
-	TRBV7-7	-	13	TRBJ1-3	TGTGCTAGCAGCGCCCGTCAGGGAAACACCATATATTTT	CASSARQGNTIYF
-	TRBV5-5	few	13	TRBJ1-2	TGTGCCAGCAGCTTGGCCCGGAACTATGGCTACACCTTC	CASSLARNYGYTF
TRBD2	TRBV5-1	once	16	TRBJ2-2	TGCGCCAGCAGCTTGCAGGGACTACCCTCGGGCGGGGAGCTGTTTTTT	CASSLQGLPSGGELFF
TRBD2	TRBV18	-	15	TRBJ2-5	TGTGCCAGCTCAGAGTCCAGCGGGGGACAAGAGACCCAGTACTTC	CASSESSGGQETQYF
TRBD2	TRBV7-8	-	15	TRBJ2-7	TGTGCCAGCAGCCTCAACTGGGGGGGGGAGTACGAGCAGTACTTC	CASSLNWGGEYEQYF
-	TRBV9	-	14	TRBJ2-5	TGTGCCCCAGAGGCGGTCGGTTCTTTTGAGACCCAGTACTTC	CAPEAVGSFETQYF
-	TRBV19	-	15	TRBJ1-4	TGTGCCAGTAGGCCGACCGGGACACGAATCGAAAAACTGTTTTTT	CASRPTGTRIEKLFF
TRBD1	TRBV5-1	-	15	TRBJ2-7	TGCGCCAGCAGCCCGACAGGGGGGAGCTCCTACGAGCAGTACTTC	CASSPTGGSSYEQYF
TRBD1	TRBV9	-	18	TRBJ1-1	TGTGCCAGCAGCGTAGTCGGGACAGGGTTAAGGATGAACACTGAAGCTTTCTTT	CASSVVGTGLRMNTEAFF
TRBD2	TRBV19	-	16	TRBJ2-4	TGTGCCAGTATGGGACTAGCGACCATAGCCAAAAACATTCAGTACTTC	CASMGLATIAKNIQYF
TRBD1	TRBV19	-	15	TRBJ1-1	TGTGCCAGTAGTAGATCCGGGACAGGGAACACTGAAGCTTTCTTT	CASSRSGTGNTEAFF
-	TRBV7-2	-	16	TRBJ2-7	TGTGCCAGCAGCCCCGCTACGGACCCTCGGGGCTACGAGCAGTACTTC	CASSPATDPRGYEQYF
-	TRBV2	-	11	TRBJ2-5	TGTGCCACCGCCGATGAGGAGACCCAGTACTTC	CATADEETQYF
-	TRBV7-9	few	15	TRBJ2-5	TGTGCCAGCAGCTTAGGGACATTTACGGGAGAGACCCAGTACTTC	CASSLGTFTGETQYF
TRBD1	TRBV5-6	-	15	TRBJ1-2	TGTGCCAGCAGCCCCCGGGACAGGCCATTGGGAGGCTACACCTTC	CASSPRDRPLGGYTF
-	TRBV10-2	-	13	TRBJ1-1	TGCGCCAGCAGCGAGCCTCTGAACACTGAAGCTTTCTTT	CASSEPLNTEAFF
-	TRBV6-5	-	15	TRBJ1-1	TGTGCCAGCAGTTACTCGAGAGGGATGAACACTGAAGCTTTCTTT	CASSYSRGMNTEAFF
TRBD1	TRBV19	-	16	TRBJ2-6	TGTGCCAGTACCCGGACAGGGAGCTCTGGGGCCAACGTCCTGACTTTC	CASTRTGSSGANVLTF
-	TRBV28	-	13	TRBJ2-5	TGTGCCAGCAGCCCGGACAGCCTAGAGACCCAGTACTTC	CASSPDSLETQYF
TRBD1	TRBV6-6	-	14	TRBJ1-1	TGTGCCAGCAGTATCGGGACAGGGAACACTGAAGCTTTCTTT	CASSIGTGNTEAFF
TRBD1	TRBV5-1	-	14	TRBJ1-2	TGCGCCAGCAGCAACAGGGGGGACGGCTATGGCTACACCTTC	CASSNRGDGYGYTF
-	TRBV2	few	13	TRBJ2-2	TGTGCCAGCATTGAGGCGCGGGGCGGGGAGCTGTTTTTT	CASIEARGGELFF
TRBD1	TRBV18	-	16	TRBJ1-5	TGTGCCAGCTCACCCCGACAGGGGGCAGGCAATCAGCCCCAGCATTTT	CASSPRQGAGNQPQHF
-	TRBV23-1	-	15	TRBJ2-5	TGCGCCAGCAGTCATTTACAGGGTAACCAAGAGACCCAGTACTTC	CASSHLQGNQETQYF
-	TRBV12-3/TRBV12-4	-	13	TRBJ1-3	TGTGCCAGCAGTTTCGTCTCTGGAAACACCATATATTTT	CASSFVSGNTIYF